The entry below gives a single TCR beta chain sequence along with its context. Trimming removed 1 base at V and 6 bases at J, with 7 bases between. The CDR3 has 13 amino acids. From germline, CDR1 is LGHNA and CDR2 YSLEER. The sample originates from a study of blood T cells in healthy people across ages. Alongside a J-beta primer mix, a sample-barcoded 5' primer served in a second PCR lasting about 7 to 12 cycles. TCRdb reprocessed the 5' RACE reads via MiXCR and lists one record per CDR3 protein. The sample lists over 1.5 million distinct CDR3 sequences; roughly 50% were seen once. The J gene is TRBJ2-4, the V gene TRBV4-3; D is unclear. The clonotype originates from a woman aged 40-49 years in good health. Material: blood. The CDR3 DNA reads as TGCGCCAGCAGCCAAGGTCTCCTAAACATTCAGTACTTC. Translating it yields CASSQGLLNIQYF.